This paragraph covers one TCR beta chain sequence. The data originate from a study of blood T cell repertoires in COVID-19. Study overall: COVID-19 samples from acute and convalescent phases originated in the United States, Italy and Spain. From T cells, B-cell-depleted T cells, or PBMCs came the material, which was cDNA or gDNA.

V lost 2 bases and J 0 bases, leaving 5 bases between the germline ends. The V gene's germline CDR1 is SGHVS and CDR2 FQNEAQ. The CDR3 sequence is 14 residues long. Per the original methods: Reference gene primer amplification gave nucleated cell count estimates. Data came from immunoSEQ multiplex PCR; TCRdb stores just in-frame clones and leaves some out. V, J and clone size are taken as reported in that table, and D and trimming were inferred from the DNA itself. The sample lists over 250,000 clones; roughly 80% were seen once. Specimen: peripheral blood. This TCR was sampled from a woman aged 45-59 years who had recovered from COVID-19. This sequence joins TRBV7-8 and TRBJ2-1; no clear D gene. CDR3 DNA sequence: TGTGCCAGCAGCTTATTCCTCTCCTACAATGAGCAGTTCTTC. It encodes CASSLFLSYNEQFF.